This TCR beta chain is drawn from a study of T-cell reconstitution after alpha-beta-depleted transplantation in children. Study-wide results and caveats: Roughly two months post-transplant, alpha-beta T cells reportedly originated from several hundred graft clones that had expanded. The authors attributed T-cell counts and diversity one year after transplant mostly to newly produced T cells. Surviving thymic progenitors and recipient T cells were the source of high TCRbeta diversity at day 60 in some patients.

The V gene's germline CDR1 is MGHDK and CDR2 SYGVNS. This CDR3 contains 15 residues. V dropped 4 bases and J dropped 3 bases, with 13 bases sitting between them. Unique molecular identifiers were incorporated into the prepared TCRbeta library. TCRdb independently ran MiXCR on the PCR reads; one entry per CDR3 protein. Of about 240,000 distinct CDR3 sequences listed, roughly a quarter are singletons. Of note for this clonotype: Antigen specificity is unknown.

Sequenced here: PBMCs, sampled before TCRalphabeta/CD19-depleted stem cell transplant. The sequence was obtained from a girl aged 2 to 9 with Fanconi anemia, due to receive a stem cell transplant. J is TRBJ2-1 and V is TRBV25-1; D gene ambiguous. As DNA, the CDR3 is TGTGCCAGCAGTGTAAGGAACCAGTTCTACAATGAGCAGTTCTTC. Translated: CASSVRNQFYNEQFF.